A single sample gave rise to the 31 T cell receptor beta chains below, sequenced in a study of blood T cell repertoires in COVID-19. Using immunoSEQ multiplex PCR, the repertoire was profiled, and TCRdb retains in-frame clones only, with some absent. The sample carries about 210,000 clones, 75% to 85% recorded once. Sequencing was performed on PBMCs or T cells enriched from blood (not recorded which). The receptors here all came from a middle-aged man who had recovered from COVID-19.

The rearrangement joins TRBV11-1 to TRBJ2-1; TRBD2 matches at 11 bases. Losses at the gene ends were 4 bases for V and 4 bases for J; bases not matched to a gene: 3. In germline, CDR1 is SGHAT, CDR2 FQDESV (reference sequence). The CDR3 sequence is 15 residues long. DNA of the CDR3: TGTGCCAGCAGCTGGGGGACTAGCGGTTACAATGAGCAGTTCTTC. Its protein is CASSWGTSGYNEQFF.

This chain joins TRBV7-9 and TRBJ2-6; 10 bases are shared with TRBD2. Germline V gene sequence: CDR1 SEHNR, CDR2 FQNEAQ (reference sequence). The CDR3 is 18 amino acids. J was trimmed by 2 bases and V by 1 base; bases with no gene match: 5. As DNA, the CDR3 is TGTGCCAGCAGCTTAGTGCTAGCGGGAGTTACTGGGGCCAACGTCCTGACTTTC. Its protein product is CASSLVLAGVTGANVLTF. Combining the CDR3 with reference TRBV7-9 and TRBJ2-6 gives the whole variable domain DTGVSQNPRHKITKRGQNVTFRCDPISEHNRLYWYRQTLGQGPEFLTYFQNEAQLEKSRLLSDRFSAERPKGSFSTLEIQRTEQGDSAMYLCASSLVLAGVTGANVLTFGAGSRLTVL.

The V gene is TRBV18, the J gene TRBJ2-4; maybe TRBD2 (5 bases). The V gene's germline CDR1 is KGHSH and CDR2 LQKENI. V was trimmed by 5 bases and J by 8 bases, leaving 16 bases between them. The CDR3 has 14 residues. CDR3 coding DNA: TGTGCCAGCTCATTTTCACGTGGGCGGGACATTCAGTACTTC. Translated, it gives CASSFSRGRDIQYF.

This clone has only one observation. This chain connects TRBV11-2 to TRBJ1-4, with D tentatively TRBD1 (5 bases). CDR1 is SGHAT, CDR2 FQNNGV, per germline. V lost 5 bases, J lost 8 bases, and 12 bases lay in between. The CDR3 sequence is 13 residues long. CDR3 loop: CASSPSRGEKLFF. CDR3 DNA: TGTGCCAGCAGCCCCAGCCGGGGGGAAAAACTGTTTTTT.

The sample holds many counts of this clone. DNA for the CDR3: TGTGCCACCCTGGGGCGGATCGGTCCCCCCTACGAGCAGTACTTC. It is translated as CATLGRIGPPYEQYF. The genes are TRBV6-5 and TRBJ2-7, with D perhaps matching TRBD1 (5 bases). The CDR3 totals 15 residues. Germline values: CDR1 MNHEY, CDR2 SVGAGI. The V end lost 10 bases, the J end lost 2 bases, and 21 bases lay between the germline ends.

The chain recombines TRBV27 with TRBJ1-1; D might be TRBD1 (5 bases). V shed 7 bases and J shed 4 bases, with 13 bases lying between them. Germline CDR1 is MNHEY and CDR2 is SMNVEV (reference sequence). CDR3 length: 13 residues. The CDR3 DNA sequence: TGTGCCAGCACTAGGCTGGGGGGCACTGAAGCTTTCTTT. Translation: CASTRLGGTEAFF.

The chain couples TRBV6-4 to TRBJ2-7; no clear D. V was clipped by 6 bases and J by 2 bases, with 17 bases between them. The CDR3 consists of 15 residues. CDR1 is MRHNA and CDR2 is SNTAGT in the germline V gene. The CDR3 bases are TGTGCCAGCAGGATGATGAGGTATCCCGCCTACGAGCAGTACTTC. Protein sequence: CASRMMRYPAYEQYF.

The V and J genes are TRBV24-1 and TRBJ2-1; 7 nucleotides line up with TRBD2. V dropped 5 bases and J dropped 5; count of bases not matched to a gene: 5. The V gene's germline CDR1 is KGHDR and CDR2 SFDVKD. The length of the CDR3 is 14 residues. In DNA form, the CDR3 reads TGTGCCACCAGTGTTGGGAGGGCCCACAATGAGCAGTTCTTC. This sequence encodes CATSVGRAHNEQFF.

In its sample, this clone is medium-sized. The chain carries TRBV5-1 and TRBJ2-7, with D perhaps TRBD1 (6 bases). This CDR3 is 14 amino acids long. CDR1 and CDR2 from the germline V gene are SGHRS and YFSETQ. V was clipped by 0 bases and J by 3 bases, with 10 bases between them. CDR3 bases: TGCGCCAGCAGCTTGGCACAGGGTGACTACGAGCAGTACTTC. Translation gives CASSLAQGDYEQYF. The variable domain in full, completed from reference TRBV5-1 and TRBJ2-7, reads KAGVTQTPRYLIKTRGQQVTLSCSPISGHRSVSWYQQTPGQGLQFLFEYFSETQRNKGNFPGRFSGRQFSNSRSEMNVSTLELGDSALYLCASSLAQGDYEQYFGPGTRLTVT.

The chain has TRBV5-8 and TRBJ2-4, with D maybe TRBD2 (5 bases). Trimming took off 0 bases at V and 8 bases at J, with 18 bases between the two ends. The CDR3 runs to 16 residues. CDR1 is SGHTS, CDR2 YDEGEE, per germline. The CDR3 bases are TGTGCCAGCAGCTTGGGTTGGTCATCGGGAATAGACATTCAGTACTTC. It yields the protein CASSLGWSSGIDIQYF.

This chain links TRBV6-2 or TRBV6-3 with TRBJ2-1; a possible D gene is TRBD2 (6 bases). The V gene lost 5 bases and the J gene lost 8 bases, with 10 bases spanning the gap. This CDR3 region has 12 residues. Germline CDR1 reads MNHEY; CDR2 reads SVGEGT. CDR3 DNA: TGTGCCAGCAGTCGCGGGGAAGATGAGCAGTTCTTC. This translates into CASSRGEDEQFF.

V is TRBV4-1 and J is TRBJ1-2, with D possibly matching TRBD1 (5 bases). Trimming took off 2 bases at V and 3 bases at J, with 10 bases between the two ends. This CDR3 spans 14 amino acids. The germline gives CDR1 MGHRA, CDR2 YSYEKL. The CDR3 protein is CASSQRTRHYGYTF. DNA for the CDR3: TGCGCCAGCAGCCAAAGGACACGCCACTATGGCTACACCTTC.

In nucleotides, the CDR3 is TGTGCCAGCAGCGCACTAGCGGGGGATCTAGAGACCCAGTACTTC. Protein sequence: CASSALAGDLETQYF. The chain combines TRBV5-6 with TRBJ2-5, with 11 positions matching TRBD2. Germline-derived CDR1 and CDR2 are SGHDT and YYEEEE. This CDR3 is built from 15 residues. V shed 4 bases and J 4 bases; nucleotides not matched to a gene: 6.

This sequence joins TRBV5-4 and TRBJ2-2; TRBD1 might be the D (5 bases). Trimming pared 4 bases from V and 9 bases from J, leaving 16 bases between. Per germline, CDR1 SGHNT and CDR2 YYREEE (reference sequence). CDR3 length: 14 residues. The CDR3 loop is CASSMAQMGRELFF. The DNA for the CDR3 is TGTGCCAGCAGCATGGCCCAAATGGGGCGGGAGCTGTTTTTT.

V is TRBV11-1 and J is TRBJ1-1; 7 bases fit TRBD1. Germline V lookup: CDR1 SGHAT, CDR2 FQDESV (reference sequence). The CDR3 has 15 amino acids. V trimming: 5 bases; J trimming: 4 bases; junction bases outside the gene matches: 10. CDR3 amino acids: CASSRSGGYSTEAFF. The CDR3 coding sequence is TGTGCCAGCAGCCGATCAGGGGGGTATAGCACTGAAGCTTTCTTT. Full variable domain (remainder filled in from reference TRBV11-1 and TRBJ1-1): EAEVAQSPRYKITEKSQAVAFWCDPISGHATLYWYRQILGQGPELLVQFQDESVVDDSQLPKDRFSAERLKGVDSTLKIQPAELGDSAMYLCASSRSGGYSTEAFFGQGTRLTVV.

This clone was counted once. This rearrangement joins TRBV9 to TRBJ2-3; TRBD2 aligns across 14 bases. Looked up from germline, CDR1 is SGDLS and CDR2 is YYNGEE. The CDR3 extends over 15 amino acids. V dropped 6 bases and J dropped 5; count of bases not matched to a gene: 5. Here the CDR3 DNA reads TGTGCCAGCAACGGACTAGCGGGAGGAAAAGATACGCAGTATTTT. This encodes CASNGLAGGKDTQYF.

The V gene is TRBV9, the J gene TRBJ2-6; TRBD1 agrees at 7 bases. Germline loops: CDR1 SGDLS, CDR2 YYNGEE. V gave up 4 bases and J gave up 0 bases; unmatched junction bases: 7. CDR3 length equals 17 residues. The chain's CDR3 is CASSWATGRSGANVLTF. CDR3 sequence (DNA): TGTGCCAGCAGCTGGGCGACAGGGCGCTCTGGGGCCAACGTCCTGACTTTC.

The gene calls are TRBV5-1 and TRBJ1-3, with D perhaps matching TRBD1 (6 bases). The germline CDR1 and CDR2 sequences are SGHRS and YFSETQ. CDR3 length equals 16 residues. The ends were cut back, 0 bases at V and 4 bases at J, with 14 bases in the middle. Written as DNA, the CDR3 is TGCGCCAGCAGCTTGGAGGGTAACAGGGTAGGAAACACCATATATTTT. Its translation: CASSLEGNRVGNTIYF.

The chain is built from TRBV9 and TRBJ2-3; the D gene is possibly TRBD2 (6 bases). The germline V and J ends were trimmed by 2 bases and 3 bases, with 7 bases remaining between them. The germline V gene encodes CDR1 SGDLS and CDR2 YYNGEE. The CDR3 consists of 13 residues. CDR3 sequence: CASSVGTTDTQYF. CDR3 DNA: TGTGCCAGCAGCGTCGGGACTACAGATACGCAGTATTTT.

The chain uses TRBV30 and TRBJ1-6; weak D call: TRBD1 (5 bases). The V gene's germline CDR1 is GTSNPN and CDR2 SVGIG (reference sequence). Trimming left V 3 bases short and J 8 bases short, with 14 bases between. CDR3 length equals 14 residues. CDR3 in DNA: TGTGCCTGGAGCTCAGGGATTATGGATTCACCCCTCCACTTT. Its protein is CAWSSGIMDSPLHF.

V is TRBV28 and J is TRBJ1-1, with 8 bases matching TRBD1. This CDR3 is built from 15 residues. Per germline, CDR1 MDHEN and CDR2 SYDVKM. After removal of 8 bases from V and 2 bases from J, the junction contained 10 bases not matched to a gene. The CDR3 spells CASLNRGTINTEAFF. CDR3 DNA: TGTGCCAGCCTGAACAGGGGGACTATAAACACTGAAGCTTTCTTT.

This sequence joins TRBV7-8 and TRBJ1-5; no definite D call. The CDR3 has 14 amino acids. V dropped 1 base and J dropped 4 bases, with 8 bases sitting between them. Germline V CDR1 and CDR2: SGHVS, FQNEAQ. The CDR3 here is CASSLVRENQPQHF. DNA of the CDR3: TGTGCCAGCAGCTTAGTACGGGAGAATCAGCCCCAGCATTTT.

V gene TRBV6-5 combines with J gene TRBJ1-2; 7 bases are a match to TRBD1. The CDR3 is made up of 15 amino acids. The germline V gene encodes CDR1 MNHEY and CDR2 SVGAGI. V shed 7 bases, J shed 8 bases, and the junction held 16 bases outside the gene matches. The CDR3 DNA is TGTGCCAGCATCCCTAAAAGGGGGCGGCTGGGAGGCTACACCTTC. This codes for CASIPKRGRLGGYTF.

This clone was observed a handful of times. The chain has TRBV20-1 and TRBJ2-5; weak D call: TRBD1 (5 bases). CDR3 length: 11 amino acids. Germline lookup yields CDR1 DFQATT and CDR2 SNEGSKA (reference sequence). V lost 5 bases and J 10 bases, leaving 14 bases between the germline ends. The CDR3 loop is CSAGSSGRQYF. The CDR3 DNA sequence: TGCAGTGCTGGATCTTCAGGGCGCCAGTACTTC.

This clone was seen just once. The rearrangement links TRBV5-1 to TRBJ1-1; D remains ambiguous. Trimming shortened V by 5 bases and J by 1 base, and 9 bases separated the two germline ends. Germline CDR1 SGHRS, CDR2 YFSETQ. CDR3 length: 13 residues. Here the CDR3 reads CASRQQQNTEAFF. The CDR3, as DNA: TGCGCCAGCAGACAACAACAGAACACTGAAGCTTTCTTT.

The rearrangement links TRBV4-2 to TRBJ1-1; 7 bases map to TRBD1. The V gene's germline CDR1 is LGHNA and CDR2 YNFKEQ. This CDR3 region has 18 residues. The J segment lost 0 bases and the V segment lost 1 base, leaving 11 bases of the junction unmatched. In DNA, the CDR3 is TGTGCCAGCAGCCAAGGTACAGGGGACGGGTGGCTGAACACTGAAGCTTTCTTT. Translation: CASSQGTGDGWLNTEAFF.

This clone turned up a few times. The rearrangement uses TRBV4-2 and TRBJ2-1; 10 bases are shared with TRBD1. The CDR3 covers 16 residues. CDR1 and CDR2 (germline): LGHNA, YNFKEQ. Unmatched junction bases numbered 7, after V lost 4 bases and J lost 4 bases. The CDR3 nucleotides are TGTGCCAGCAGCCGTCCCGGGACAGGGGATTACAATGAGCAGTTCTTC. It translates to CASSRPGTGDYNEQFF.

The J gene is TRBJ2-7, the V gene TRBV5-4; 11 bases map to TRBD2. J lost 7 bases, V lost 3 bases, and 6 bases had no gene match. The germline CDR1 and CDR2 sequences are SGHNT and YYREEE (reference sequence). The CDR3 covers 14 residues. The CDR3 here is CASSWGLAEGEQYF. The CDR3 nucleotides are TGTGCCAGCAGCTGGGGACTAGCGGAGGGGGAGCAGTACTTC.

The J gene is TRBJ2-7, the V gene TRBV27, with 10 bases matching TRBD1. The CDR3 totals 16 residues. The V gene end was trimmed by 1 base and the J gene end by 2 bases; junction bases not matched to a gene: 5. Germline-derived CDR1 and CDR2 are MNHEY and SMNVEV (reference sequence). DNA for the CDR3: TGTGCCAGCAGTTTATGGACAGGGGGAGCTCCCTACGAGCAGTACTTC. Amino acids: CASSLWTGGAPYEQYF.

The chain is built from TRBV18 and TRBJ2-7; 7 bases align to TRBD1. Germline CDR1 is KGHSH and CDR2 is LQKENI. The length of the CDR3 is 17 residues. V trimming: 1 base; J trimming: 2 bases; junction bases outside the gene matches: 11. The CDR3 bases are TGTGCCAGCTCACCACAGACACCGGGACAGACAACCTACGAGCAGTACTTC. Amino acid sequence: CASSPQTPGQTTYEQYF.

The chain couples TRBV11-2 to TRBJ1-2, with D perhaps TRBD1 (6 bases). This CDR3 comprises 13 residues. Per the germline V gene, CDR1 is SGHAT and CDR2 is FQNNGV. The ends were cut back, 8 bases at V and 7 bases at J, with 17 bases in the middle. The CDR3 reads CASARGGERGYTF. The CDR3 DNA follows: TGTGCCAGCGCTCGAGGGGGAGAGCGTGGCTACACCTTC.